These 13 T cell receptor beta chains originate from one sample sequenced in a study of Ad26.COV2.S vaccination and SARS-CoV-2 variants. The treatment: about 20 received Ad26.COV2.S at low or high dose, single or two shots; about 5 received placebo; per-sample allocation not given. Vaccine and placebo recipients were sampled on day 63 after the first injection. Produced via immunoSEQ multiplex PCR; TCRdb's table is partial and in-frame only. This sample yields hundreds of thousands of clones, of which approximately 83% are seen a single time; about 7.4% belongs to the top ten. The sample here was peripheral blood, taken in a trial of Ad26.COV2.S vaccine versus placebo. The origin of the receptors is a person aged 18-60 years who received the Ad26.COV2.S COVID-19 vaccine or a placebo.

The rearrangement joins TRBV21-1 to TRBJ1-5; the table names TRBD1, a call not compared with the DNA. TRBV21-1 is shown as a pseudogene. CDR3 length equals 16 residues. As DNA, the CDR3 is TGTGCCAGCAGCAAAGATACAGATTATAGCAATCAGCCCCAGCATTTT. Its translation is CASSKDTDYSNQPQHF.

This chain connects TRBV12-3 or TRBV12-4 to TRBJ2-1; D tentatively reads TRBD1 or TRBD2 (5 bases each). Deletions cut 8 bases from V and 5 bases from J, with 13 bases between. The CDR3 extends over 13 amino acids. CDR3 protein: CASDGTDNNEQFF. The CDR3, as DNA: TGTGCCAGCGATGGGACGGATAACAATGAGCAGTTCTTC.

The chain recombines TRBV2 with TRBJ2-3, with 9 bases fitting TRBD1. The CDR3 totals 15 residues. Per the germline V gene, CDR1 is SNHLY and CDR2 is FYNNEI. J was trimmed by 3 bases and V by 4 bases; bases with no gene match: 5. This CDR3 is CASSVRQGGTDTQYF. Here the CDR3 DNA reads TGTGCCAGCAGTGTACGACAGGGGGGGACAGATACGCAGTATTTT.

The CDR3 DNA reads TGTGCCAGCAGCTTATCAAATAATTCACCCCTCCACTTT. Encoded protein: CASSLSNNSPLHF. The rearrangement uses TRBV7-3 and TRBJ1-6; D not certain. Germline V lookup: CDR1 SGHTA, CDR2 FQGTGA. Trimming pared 2 bases from V and 5 bases from J, leaving 4 bases between. The CDR3 extends over 13 amino acids.

The V and J genes are TRBV7-2 and TRBJ1-1; TRBD1 aligns across 7 bases. Germline V gene data show CDR1 as SGHTA and CDR2 as FQGNSA. The CDR3 contains 15 residues. V shed 4 bases and J 1 base; nucleotides not matched to a gene: 6. The CDR3 loop reads CASSSSHRGNTEAFF. In nucleotides, the CDR3 is TGTGCCAGCAGCTCCTCACACAGGGGGAACACTGAAGCTTTCTTT. Variable domain in full (rest from reference TRBV7-2 and TRBJ1-1): GAGVSQSPSNKVTEKGKDVELRCDPISGHTALYWYRQSLGQGLEFLIYFQGNSAPDKSGLPSDRFSAERTGGSVSTLTIQRTQQEDSAVYLCASSSSHRGNTEAFFGQGTRLTVV.

The chain is built from TRBV3-1 (or the pseudogene TRBV3-2) and TRBJ2-3; D possibly corresponds to TRBD2 (5 bases). The CDR3 length is 17 residues. Germline loops: CDR1 LGHDT, CDR2 YNNKEL (reference sequence). V lost 0 bases to trimming and J lost 0 bases, with 13 bases between them. CDR3 amino acids: CASSQDYWTSSTDTQYF. Here the CDR3 DNA reads TGTGCCAGCAGCCAAGATTATTGGACTTCCAGCACAGATACGCAGTATTTT.

This chain's CDR3 is CASGLPRTLMGYEQYF. Here the CDR3 DNA reads TGTGCTAGTGGTTTGCCGAGGACCCTAATGGGCTACGAGCAGTACTTC. The gene calls are TRBV12-5 and TRBJ2-7; D ambiguous. Germline lookup yields CDR1 LGHNT and CDR2 FRNRAP. V lost 2 bases to trimming and J lost 3 bases, with 17 bases between them. This CDR3 region has 16 residues.

J is TRBJ1-1 and V is TRBV5-1; D is unclear. The CDR3 covers 14 residues. Between the trimmed V and J ends, which lost 7 bases and 1 base, there was a span of 14 bases. Germline CDR1 is SGHRS and CDR2 is YFSETQ. CDR3: CASVLDPQNTEAFF. The CDR3, as DNA: TGCGCCAGCGTCCTCGACCCACAGAACACTGAAGCTTTCTTT.

This clone was seen more than once but under ten times. This chain connects TRBV2 to TRBJ2-3; D might be TRBD1 (6 bases). V lost 6 bases, J lost 5 bases, and 9 bases lay in between. CDR3 length: 12 amino acids. Germline CDR1 is SNHLY and CDR2 is FYNNEI. CDR3 loop: CASRQGGDTQYF. The CDR3 DNA reads as TGTGCCAGCAGACAGGGTGGAGATACGCAGTATTTT. The variable domain in full, completed from reference TRBV2 and TRBJ2-3, reads EPEVTQTPSHQVTQMGQEVILRCVPISNHLYFYWYRQILGQKVEFLVSFYNNEISEKSEIFDDQFSVERPDGSNFTLKIRSTKLEDSAMYFCASRQGGDTQYFGPGTRLTVL.

This chain connects TRBV25-1 to TRBJ2-6; the D gene is possibly TRBD1 (7 bases). The CDR3 has 17 amino acids. The germline gives CDR1 MGHDK, CDR2 SYGVNS. Trimming stripped 7 bases from V and 0 bases from J, with 16 bases between. DNA of the CDR3: TGTGCCAGCACAGGGGGGCAGTTTATCTCTGGGGCCAACGTCCTGACTTTC. The encoded protein is CASTGGQFISGANVLTF.

V usage is TRBV3-1 (or the pseudogene TRBV3-2) and J usage is TRBJ1-3; no firm D call. The CDR3 length is 16 residues. Germline V gives CDR1 LGHDT, CDR2 YNNKEL (reference sequence). V lost 1 base and J 0 bases, leaving 10 bases between the germline ends. In nucleotides, the CDR3 is TGTGCCAGCAGCCAAGGAAGGTTTCCCTCTGGAAACACCATATATTTT. Its translation: CASSQGRFPSGNTIYF.

A single count supports this clone. The rearrangement uses TRBV15 and TRBJ2-5, with no clear D. The CDR3 loop spans 15 amino acids. CDR1 is LNHNV, CDR2 YYDKDF, per germline (reference sequence). Deletions cut 0 bases from V and 5 bases from J, with 13 bases between. CDR3: CATSRDMGRTETQYF. The CDR3 DNA reads as TGTGCCACCAGCAGAGATATGGGAAGAACGGAGACCCAGTACTTC.

V is TRBV4-1 and J is TRBJ2-1, with TRBD1 matching over 10 bases. This CDR3 is built from 16 residues. The V and J ends lost 1 base and 4 bases, in that order; junction bases with no gene match: 4. CDR1 and CDR2 (germline): MGHRA, YSYEKL. The CDR3 DNA reads TGCGCCAGCAGCCAAGGACAGGGGGCGAAATACAATGAGCAGTTCTTC. Its translation is CASSQGQGAKYNEQFF.